The T cell receptor (beta chain) under discussion was sequenced for a study of T-cell reconstitution after alpha-beta-depleted transplantation in children. Unique molecular identifiers were incorporated into the prepared TCRbeta library. TCRdb analysed the PCR reads with MiXCR anew, one entry per CDR3 protein. Of about 610,000 distinct CDR3 sequences listed, 10% are singletons. This clonotype was recorded a few times. This CDR3 is built from 12 residues. V lost 3 bases and J 15 bases, leaving 14 bases between the germline ends. CDR1 is MDHEN, CDR2 SYDVKM, per germline. The TCR originated in a human donor who donated a stem cell graft to a child with acute myeloid leukemia. The sample was PBMCs from the stem cell graft donor, taken from the stem cell graft. The V call is TRBV28, the J call TRBJ2-2, with a weak D call TRBD2 (6 bases). The CDR3 loop reads CASSLEGLTVFF. The CDR3 nucleotides read TGTGCCAGCAGTTTGGAGGGTTTGACAGTGTTTTTT. Full variable domain (rest looked up from reference TRBV28 and TRBJ2-2): DVKVTQSSRYLVKRTGEKVFLECVQDMDHENMFWYRQDPGLGLRLIYFSYDVKMKEKGDIPEGYSVSREKKERFSLILESASTNQTSMYLCASSLEGLTVFFGEGSRLTVL.